Shown below are 13 T cell receptor beta chains from a single sample sequenced in a study of T-cell reconstitution after alpha-beta-depleted transplantation in children (dated by TCRdb to 2016 to 2018). This sample's treatment or condition label indicates: allogeneic hematopoietic cell transplantation with graft depleted of TCRalphabeta T cells and CD19 B cells. Library preparation employed PCR. The sequencer was an Illumina HiSeq 2500. TCR libraries were prepared with molecular barcoding, using unique molecular identifiers to normalize TCRbeta repertoire quantification. TCRdb passed the public sequencing reads through fastp at Q25 and MiXCR, retaining productive beta sequences. Each record represents a unique CDR3 protein, reported with the most common genes and DNA among its rows. The sample table lists about a million distinct CDR3 sequences, around 30% of them with a count of one. The top ten hold 28% of the sample.

Material: PBMCs, mostly from graft donor cells, obtained 360 days after TCRalphabeta/CD19-depleted stem cell transplant. The receptors were sampled from a boy in the first two years of life who had a stem cell transplant for SCID, so the T cells may come from the graft donor.

This clonotype came up a few times. The V call is TRBV20-1, the J call TRBJ2-7, with 8 bases identical to TRBD2. Germline CDR1 and CDR2: DFQATT and SNEGSKA (reference sequence). V lost 5 bases and J lost 2; bases outside the gene matches: 5. CDR3 length: 13 residues. In nucleotides, the CDR3 is TGCAGTGCTCGGACTAGCCGTCCCTACGAGCAGTACTTC. Encoded protein: CSARTSRPYEQYF.

The V and J genes are TRBV5-1 and TRBJ2-5; 7 bases map to TRBD1. This CDR3 spans 15 amino acids. V was pared by 5 bases and J by 10 bases, with 17 bases of the junction left unmatched. Germline V CDR1 and CDR2: SGHRS, YFSETQ. Here the CDR3 DNA reads TGCGCCAGCAGTATGGGACAGCCGGAAGGAAGAGTCCAGTACTTC. It codes for CASSMGQPEGRVQYF.

The chain is built from TRBV29-1 and TRBJ2-7; D possibly uses TRBD1 or TRBD2 (6 bases each). CDR1 is SQVTM, CDR2 ANQGSEA, per germline. The length of the CDR3 is 15 residues. The V gene lost 6 bases and the J gene lost 2 bases, with 20 bases spanning the gap. Written as DNA, the CDR3 is TGCAGCGTGAGGGGGACTCCCACTATACCCTACGAGCAGTACTTC. Residues: CSVRGTPTIPYEQYF.

This clonotype was seen a handful of times. The chain recombines TRBV5-1 with TRBJ1-1; TRBD1 is a possible D gene (6 bases). This CDR3 has 17 residues. Trimming took off 2 bases at V and 2 bases at J, with 19 bases between the two ends. In germline, CDR1 is SGHRS, CDR2 YFSETQ. CDR3 amino acids: CASSLRRLGQKNTEAFF. The CDR3 DNA sequence: TGCGCCAGCAGCTTAAGGAGACTCGGACAGAAAAACACTGAAGCTTTCTTT.

V is TRBV6-1 and J is TRBJ2-7, with D hard to call. This CDR3 region has 16 residues. The germline CDR1 and CDR2 sequences are MNHNS and SASEGT. V dropped 7 bases and J dropped 2 bases, with 21 bases sitting between them. Written as DNA, the CDR3 is TGTGCCAGCAATGGCGCTCAGACCGAAATGACCTACGAGCAGTACTTC. Its translation: CASNGAQTEMTYEQYF.

V and J are TRBV20-1 and TRBJ2-5, with D unclear. Per germline, CDR1 DFQATT and CDR2 SNEGSKA (reference sequence). The CDR3 contains 12 residues. V lost 4 bases to trimming and J lost 2 bases, with 8 bases between them. CDR3 coding DNA: TGCAGTGCTAAACAGTTTCAAGAGACCCAGTACTTC. Protein product: CSAKQFQETQYF.

CDR3 DNA sequence: TGTGCCAGCAGCTTAAAGGTTGGGCAGGGGACGTCTGGAAACACCATATATTTT. Its protein is CASSLKVGQGTSGNTIYF. The rearrangement uses TRBV7-6 and TRBJ1-3; TRBD1 might be the D (6 bases). The CDR3 spans 18 residues. Trimming stripped 2 bases from V and 1 base from J, with 18 bases between. Germline V gene data show CDR1 as SGHVS and CDR2 as FNYEAQ.

The V and J genes are TRBV20-1 and TRBJ2-1; 9 nucleotides agree with TRBD2. The CDR3 is 18 residues long. V shed 1 base and J 0 bases; nucleotides not matched to a gene: 10. The germline V gene has CDR1 DFQATT and CDR2 SNEGSKA (reference sequence). CDR3 bases: TGCAGTGCTAGAGGACTCATAGCGGGGGTAAGCTCCTACAATGAGCAGTTCTTC. Protein: CSARGLIAGVSSYNEQFF.

This clonotype was counted a few times. The chain uses TRBV7-3 and TRBJ2-2; no firm D call. Germline values: CDR1 SGHTA, CDR2 FQGTGA. The CDR3 consists of 15 residues. The ends were cut back, 2 bases at V and 7 bases at J, with 14 bases in the middle. CDR3 amino acids: CASSLYQRFNGELFF. In nucleotides, the CDR3 is TGTGCCAGCAGCTTATATCAGCGATTCAACGGGGAGCTGTTTTTT.

This chain connects TRBV27 to TRBJ1-6; 7 nucleotides align to TRBD1. Per germline, CDR1 MNHEY and CDR2 SMNVEV (reference sequence). The V segment lost 6 bases and the J segment 10 bases; nucleotides outside the gene matches: 12. The CDR3 has 15 residues. The CDR3 loop is CASSPQGTVLSPLHF. In DNA form, the CDR3 reads TGTGCCAGCAGCCCCCAGGGGACAGTTCTCTCACCCCTCCACTTT.

This clonotype was seen only a few times. V and J are TRBV18 and TRBJ1-1; D gene unclear. Germline V CDR1 and CDR2: KGHSH, LQKENI. CDR3 length: 12 amino acids. Deletions cut 3 bases from V and 3 bases from J, with 5 bases between. The CDR3 region is CASSPTYTEAFF. The CDR3 DNA sequence: TGTGCCAGCTCACCTACTTACACTGAAGCTTTCTTT.

CDR3 amino acids: CASSARTGDTQYF. CDR3 coding DNA: TGCGCCAGCAGCGCCCGAACAGGGGATACGCAGTATTTT. The chain employs TRBV5-1 and TRBJ2-3; D may be TRBD1 (6 bases). Trimming stripped 4 bases from V and 6 bases from J, with 12 bases between. The germline V gene has CDR1 SGHRS and CDR2 YFSETQ. The CDR3 loop spans 13 amino acids.

J is TRBJ2-6 and V is TRBV3-1; the D call may be TRBD1 or TRBD2 (5 bases each). Germline values: CDR1 LGHDT, CDR2 YNNKEL (reference sequence). Trimming stripped 3 bases from V and 2 bases from J, with 14 bases between. The CDR3 extends over 17 amino acids. CDR3 sequence: CASSQDPRGAGANVLTF. CDR3 sequence (DNA): TGTGCCAGCAGCCAGGATCCGAGGGGCGCTGGGGCCAACGTCCTGACTTTC.